The 23 T cell receptor beta chains listed next were all sequenced from one sample in a study of response to subunit inactivated influenza vaccine (dated by TCRdb to 2016 to 2019). The library was generated by RT-PCR. The sequencing machine was an Illumina HiSeq 2500. Using fastp at Q25 and MiXCR, TCRdb reprocessed the public reads and kept productive beta chains. When rows share a CDR3 protein, they turn into one entry using the most common DNA and genes. This sample comprises about 540,000 distinct CDR3 sequences, around 21% of them detected only once. The top ten hold about 2.8% of the sample. The sample also formed part of further work on T cells expressing NK-cell markers. That second report states: TCR beta cDNA libraries were made by 5'RACE template switching that added a universal primer site and unique molecular identifiers.

Source: CD4+ T cells sorted from PBMCs, taken approximately 13 days after vaccination. The source of these receptors is a man between 45 and 60 years old who received an inactivated influenza vaccine. Donor details come from another sample of the same person, matched by shared clones.

This clonotype turned up a few times. V and J are TRBV20-1 and TRBJ2-3; D is uncertain. Germline V gives CDR1 DFQATT, CDR2 SNEGSKA (reference sequence). Trimming removed 6 bases from V and 2 bases from J, with 12 bases in between. The CDR3 sequence is 13 residues long. The CDR3 loop reads CSAWHIHTDTQYF. CDR3 nucleotides: TGCAGTGCGTGGCATATTCACACAGATACGCAGTATTTT.

This clonotype has more than one count but fewer than ten. This sequence joins TRBV30 and TRBJ2-3; D is undetermined. From germline, CDR1 is GTSNPN and CDR2 SVGIG (reference sequence). V lost 2 bases and J lost 1, with 7 bases in between. CDR3 length equals 13 residues. CDR3 sequence: CAWSRAGTDTQYF. In DNA form, the CDR3 reads TGTGCCTGGAGTAGGGCAGGCACAGATACGCAGTATTTT.

This chain joins TRBV4-2 and TRBJ2-3; TRBD2 matches 9 bases. V was clipped by 5 bases and J by 2 bases; unmatched bases: 5. The CDR3 is made up of 15 amino acids. Per germline, CDR1 LGHNA and CDR2 YNFKEQ. CDR3 in amino acids: CASSIAGATTDTQYF. The CDR3 coding sequence is TGTGCCAGCAGCATAGCGGGGGCGACCACAGATACGCAGTATTTT.

The chain combines TRBV7-2 with TRBJ1-2; 9 nucleotides align to TRBD1. The CDR3 consists of 16 residues. V shed 0 bases, J shed 6 bases, and the junction held 8 bases outside the gene matches. Germline values: CDR1 SGHTA, CDR2 FQGNSA. CDR3 sequence: CASSLAFRTGGDGYTF. CDR3 nucleotides: TGTGCCAGCAGCTTAGCGTTCCGCACAGGGGGCGATGGCTACACCTTC. Together with reference TRBV7-2 and TRBJ1-2, the CDR3 gives the full variable domain: GAGVSQSPSNKVTEKGKDVELRCDPISGHTALYWYRQSLGQGLEFLIYFQGNSAPDKSGLPSDRFSAERTGGSVSTLTIQRTQQEDSAVYLCASSLAFRTGGDGYTFGSGTRLTVV.

V is TRBV20-1 and J is TRBJ2-1; the match to TRBD2 covers 7 bases. Germline CDR1 is DFQATT and CDR2 is SNEGSKA (reference sequence). CDR3 length equals 15 residues. V trimming: 2 bases; J trimming: 6 bases; junction bases outside the gene matches: 10. The CDR3 protein is CSARLADPGPNEQFF. The CDR3 nucleotides are TGCAGTGCTAGACTAGCGGACCCAGGGCCCAATGAGCAGTTCTTC.

In its sample, this clonotype was seen a few times. The chain uses TRBV20-1 and TRBJ2-1; D unclear. The CDR3 loop spans 12 amino acids. The V gene lost 3 bases and the J gene lost 4 bases, with 7 bases spanning the gap. Germline V gene sequence: CDR1 DFQATT, CDR2 SNEGSKA (reference sequence). In DNA form, the CDR3 reads TGCAGTGCTAGCCGGGCTTACAATGAGCAGTTCTTC. It encodes CSASRAYNEQFF.

This clonotype appeared a few times. The V gene is TRBV29-1, the J gene TRBJ2-7, with D unresolved. This CDR3 contains 12 residues. Germline-derived CDR1 and CDR2 are SQVTM and ANQGSEA. V gave up 6 bases and J gave up 4 bases, with 13 bases separating them. CDR3 nucleotide sequence: TGCAGCGTGAAAGGTTCAGCTTACGAGCAGTACTTC. As protein: CSVKGSAYEQYF.

The rearrangement links TRBV5-1 to TRBJ1-2, with unresolved D. V shed 6 bases and J shed 1 base, with 7 bases lying between them. Germline V gene lookup returns CDR1 SGHRS and CDR2 YFSETQ. CDR3 length: 12 amino acids. CDR3 protein: CASTPDNYGYTF. The CDR3, as DNA: TGCGCCAGCACTCCGGATAACTATGGCTACACCTTC.

This clonotype came up a few times. This sequence joins TRBV12-3 or TRBV12-4 and TRBJ1-1; D uncertain. The CDR3 has 14 residues. Trimming shortened V by 1 base and J by 1 base, and 7 bases separated the two germline ends. The CDR3 loop is CASSLGLKNTEAFF. As DNA, the CDR3 is TGTGCCAGCAGTTTAGGGCTTAAGAACACTGAAGCTTTCTTT.

This rearrangement joins TRBV18 to TRBJ2-2; unclear D gene. The CDR3 has 16 amino acids. The germline V gene encodes CDR1 KGHSH and CDR2 LQKENI. Between the trimmed V and J ends, which lost 3 bases and 4 bases, there was a span of 15 bases. CDR3 region: CASSPLGLGSTGELFF. As DNA, the CDR3 is TGTGCCAGCTCACCTCTTGGGCTGGGAAGCACCGGGGAGCTGTTTTTT.

The chain recombines TRBV15 with TRBJ2-7; 8 bases are a match to TRBD1. Germline assignment: CDR1 LNHNV and CDR2 YYDKDF (reference sequence). This CDR3 region has 17 residues. V lost 6 bases, J lost 4 bases, and 17 bases stayed unmatched. The CDR3 reads CATRGRVEGQAKYEQYF. The DNA for the CDR3 is TGTGCCACCAGGGGTCGAGTCGAGGGACAGGCAAAATACGAGCAGTACTTC.

This rearrangement joins TRBV3-1 to TRBJ2-1, with 7 bases lining up with TRBD2. CDR3 length: 16 amino acids. J lost 4 bases, V lost 2 bases, and 8 bases had no gene match. Germline V CDR1 and CDR2: LGHDT, YNNKEL (reference sequence). The CDR3 is CASSQIAGMGYNEQFF. For the CDR3, the DNA is TGTGCCAGCAGCCAAATAGCGGGCATGGGGTACAATGAGCAGTTCTTC.

This clonotype was counted a few times. The chain carries TRBV6-2 or TRBV6-3 and TRBJ1-2, with D possibly TRBD1 on 5 matching bases. This CDR3 is 14 amino acids long. Trimming removed 4 bases from V and 4 bases from J, with 13 bases in between. Germline V gene lookup returns CDR1 MNHEY and CDR2 SVGEGT. The CDR3 spells CASSSKQELYGYTF. In nucleotides, the CDR3 is TGTGCCAGCAGTTCTAAACAGGAACTCTATGGCTACACCTTC.

A few counts support this clonotype. The V and J genes are TRBV20-1 and TRBJ2-3, with 7 positions matching TRBD1. V was clipped by 6 bases and J by 0 bases; unmatched bases: 6. Germline lookup yields CDR1 DFQATT and CDR2 SNEGSKA (reference sequence). The CDR3 loop spans 14 amino acids. CDR3: CSARDSPSTDTQYF. The CDR3 DNA sequence: TGCAGTGCCAGGGACAGTCCCAGCACAGATACGCAGTATTTT.

The chain is built from TRBV29-1 and TRBJ2-7; the match to TRBD2 covers 13 bases. With V trimmed by 6 bases and J by 2 bases, 7 bases remained unmatched. The CDR3 length is 15 residues. The V gene's germline CDR1 is SQVTM and CDR2 ANQGSEA. The CDR3 sequence is CSVVGLAGVPYEQYF. CDR3 in DNA: TGCAGCGTGGTCGGACTAGCGGGAGTGCCCTACGAGCAGTACTTC.

The chain couples TRBV9 to TRBJ2-5; 8 positions agree with TRBD1. Trimming at V came to 0 bases and at J to 3 bases, leaving 16 bases not matched to a gene. The CDR3 consists of 19 residues. CDR1 is SGDLS, CDR2 YYNGEE, per germline. CDR3 bases: TGTGCCAGCAGCGTAGCATTCCCAGGGGGCGGACCTAAAGAAGAGACCCAGTACTTC. Translation: CASSVAFPGGGPKEETQYF.

The J gene is TRBJ1-2, the V gene TRBV7-2, with D perhaps matching TRBD1 (5 bases). Per germline, CDR1 SGHTA and CDR2 FQGNSA. This CDR3 is built from 14 residues. Trimming shortened V by 6 bases and J by 5 bases, and 16 bases separated the two germline ends. CDR3 amino acids: CASRSYRQRYGYTF. Written as DNA, the CDR3 is TGTGCCAGCAGATCCTATCGACAGCGGTATGGCTACACCTTC.

This clonotype showed up many times. This chain links TRBV7-7 with TRBJ2-5, with 8 bases lining up with TRBD1. The CDR3 runs to 12 residues. Germline CDR1 and CDR2: SSHAT and FNYEAQ (reference sequence). CDR3: CASGQDRATQYF. CDR3 nucleotide sequence: TGTGCTAGCGGCCAGGACAGGGCGACCCAGTACTTC.

V gene TRBV4-1 combines with J gene TRBJ2-1; D tentatively fits TRBD1 or TRBD2 (5 bases each). The CDR3 is 16 residues long. The germline CDR1 and CDR2 sequences are MGHRA and YSYEKL. V was cut by 0 bases and J by 0 bases, with 9 bases left in between. CDR3 coding DNA: TGCGCCAGCAGCCAAGAGAGGGGAGCCTCCTACAATGAGCAGTTCTTC. This translates into CASSQERGASYNEQFF.

The rearrangement joins TRBV6-6 to TRBJ2-1, with no clear D. V lost 8 bases and J 9 bases, leaving 14 bases between the germline ends. Looked up from germline, CDR1 is MNHNY and CDR2 is SVGAGI (reference sequence). The CDR3 consists of 12 residues. This chain's CDR3 is CASGQTPGEQFF. The CDR3 DNA follows: TGTGCCAGCGGCCAAACGCCGGGTGAGCAGTTCTTC.

The rearrangement joins TRBV18 to TRBJ2-7; D is ambiguous. V lost 6 bases and J lost 6, with 15 bases in between. The V gene's germline CDR1 is KGHSH and CDR2 LQKENI. This CDR3 contains 13 residues. CDR3 DNA sequence: TGTGCCAGCTCGCCGACCACTTACGCCGAGCAGTACTTC. This gives the protein CASSPTTYAEQYF. Supplemented by reference TRBV18 and TRBJ2-7, the full variable domain reads NAGVMQNPRHLVRRRGQEARLRCSPMKGHSHVYWYRQLPEEGLKFMVYLQKENIIDESGMPKERFSAEFPKEGPSILRIQQVVRGDSAAYFCASSPTTYAEQYFGPGTRLTVT.

A few counts support this clonotype. The V and J genes are TRBV20-1 and TRBJ2-1; 8 bases are shared with TRBD2. The junction had 11 bases not matched to a gene; V was cut back by 7 bases and J by 3 bases. Germline CDR1 and CDR2: DFQATT and SNEGSKA (reference sequence). The CDR3 is 15 residues long. CDR3 in amino acids: CSVYLSGVVYNEQFF. Here the CDR3 DNA reads TGCAGTGTTTACCTTAGCGGGGTGGTCTACAATGAGCAGTTCTTC.

In its sample, this clonotype was seen a few times. V is TRBV7-9 and J is TRBJ2-7; the D is unclear. Between the trimmed V and J ends, which lost 4 bases and 0 bases, there was a span of 7 bases. Per the germline V gene, CDR1 is SEHNR and CDR2 is FQNEAQ (reference sequence). This CDR3 is 13 amino acids long. The CDR3 DNA reads as TGTGCCAGCAGCTGGACGCCCTCCTACGAGCAGTACTTC. Amino acids: CASSWTPSYEQYF.